The clone carrying this T cell receptor (beta chain) was seen at least ten times. No antigen is known for it. The germline V gene has CDR1 MNHEY and CDR2 SVGAGI. Trimming removed 6 bases from V and 2 bases from J, with 17 bases in between. The CDR3 runs to 15 residues. Specified time point: longitudinal time-point 2. The authors made cDNA by 5'RACE with 10-nucleotide random UMIs. TCRdb reprocessed the 5' RACE reads via MiXCR and lists one record per CDR3 protein. The sample includes tens of thousands of distinct CDR3 sequences, around 9.7% of them seen just once. This entry comes from a study of neurological immune-mediated disorders. Study-level results: No sharing of CDR3 amino acid sequences was observed among expanded clones across subjects, suggesting private repertoires in all groups.

The sequence came from a man aged 25 to 45 in good health. The specimen sequenced was PBMCs. This chain joins TRBV6-5 and TRBJ2-7; the D call may be TRBD1 or TRBD2 (5 bases each). Here the CDR3 DNA reads TGTGCCAGCAGCCGGGACGGACTTCTAGCCTACGAGCAGTACTTC. Protein sequence: CASSRDGLLAYEQYF.